These 5 T cell receptor beta chains originate from one sample sequenced in a study of cytomegalovirus exposure and HLA in healthy donors. 60 Vbeta and 13 Jbeta primers were used in PCR. Produced via immunoSEQ multiplex PCR; TCRdb's table is partial and in-frame only. The table records over 75,000 clones, roughly 67% of them present only once. Sequenced: PBMCs. These receptors all stem from a human donor in good health.

This sequence joins TRBV7-2 and TRBJ1-2; perhaps TRBD1 as D (6 bases). The CDR3 is 14 residues long. Trimming took 5 bases from V and 8 from J, leaving 18 bases between them. Germline V gene lookup returns CDR1 SGHTA and CDR2 FQGNSA. The CDR3 DNA follows: TGTGCCAGCAGCGCGGCCAGGGGATTAGTAGGCTACACCTTC. This encodes CASSAARGLVGYTF. Combining the CDR3 with reference TRBV7-2 and TRBJ1-2 gives the whole variable domain GAGVSQSPSNKVTEKGKDVELRCDPISGHTALYWYRQSLGQGLEFLIYFQGNSAPDKSGLPSDRFSAERTGGSVSTLTIQRTQQEDSAVYLCASSAARGLVGYTFGSGTRLTVV.

The rearrangement joins TRBV19 to TRBJ1-1, with TRBD1 matching 7 bases. The CDR3 contains 14 residues. The germline gives CDR1 LNHDA, CDR2 SQIVND (reference sequence). Losses at the gene ends were 2 bases for V and 7 bases for J; bases not matched to a gene: 7. The chain's CDR3 is CASSIYGDRVEAFF. In DNA form, the CDR3 reads TGTGCCAGTAGTATATATGGGGACAGAGTTGAAGCTTTCTTT.

This sequence joins TRBV11-2 and TRBJ1-6; TRBD1 agrees at 11 bases. Germline V gene sequence: CDR1 SGHAT, CDR2 FQNNGV. The CDR3 contains 18 residues. The V segment lost 1 base and the J segment 1 base; nucleotides outside the gene matches: 3. The CDR3 DNA follows: TGTGCCAGCAGCTTAGGGGGGGACAGGGGGTCCTATAATTCACCCCTCCACTTT. It specifies CASSLGGDRGSYNSPLHF.

The chain links TRBV6-1 to TRBJ1-3; D unclear. V was cut by 8 bases and J by 2 bases, with 10 bases left in between. Germline lookup yields CDR1 MNHNS and CDR2 SASEGT. This CDR3 spans 13 amino acids. CDR3 bases: TGTGCCAGCGAGGTTCCGGCTGGAAACACCATATATTTT. Translation: CASEVPAGNTIYF.

This clone was observed a few times. J is TRBJ2-3 and V is TRBV5-1; D is possibly TRBD1 (5 bases). The V gene's germline CDR1 is SGHRS and CDR2 YFSETQ. Trimming cost V 8 bases and J 0 bases, with 16 bases left between them. CDR3 length: 15 amino acids. The CDR3 nucleotides are TGCGCCAGTCGCGTAGGGGCGTCGAGCACAGATACGCAGTATTTT. As protein: CASRVGASSTDTQYF.